This T cell receptor (beta chain) stems from a study of blood T cells in healthy people across ages. Germline CDR1 LNHNV, CDR2 YYDKDF (reference sequence). V lost 0 bases and J lost 5, with 13 bases in between. The CDR3 consists of 15 residues. PCR was performed a second time for about 7 to 11 cycles using a sample-barcoded 5' primer and a J-beta primer mix. Through a template-switch adaptor with 12 random nucleotides, each cDNA molecule received a tag. Using its own MiXCR run on the 5' RACE reads, TCRdb lists one record per CDR3 protein. The sample records almost 1 million distinct CDR3 sequences, 51% being singletons.

Sequencing was performed on blood. The rearrangement links TRBV15 to TRBJ1-2, with D perhaps TRBD1 (5 bases). This TCR was sampled from a woman in her sixties in good health. CDR3 sequence: CATSRDRGLFYGYTF. The CDR3 coding sequence is TGTGCCACCAGCAGAGATAGGGGACTATTTTATGGCTACACCTTC.